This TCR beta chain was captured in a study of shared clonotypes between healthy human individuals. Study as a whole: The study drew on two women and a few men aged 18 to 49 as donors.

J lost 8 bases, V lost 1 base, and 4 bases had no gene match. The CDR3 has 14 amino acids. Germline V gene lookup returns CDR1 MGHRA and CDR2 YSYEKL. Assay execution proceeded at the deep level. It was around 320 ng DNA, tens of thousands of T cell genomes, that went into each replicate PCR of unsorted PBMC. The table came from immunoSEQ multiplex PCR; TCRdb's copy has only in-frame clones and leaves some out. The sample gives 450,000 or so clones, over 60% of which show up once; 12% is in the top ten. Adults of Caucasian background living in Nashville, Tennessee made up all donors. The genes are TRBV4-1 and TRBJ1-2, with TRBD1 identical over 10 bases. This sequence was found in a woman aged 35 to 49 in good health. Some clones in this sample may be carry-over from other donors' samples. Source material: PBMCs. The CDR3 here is CASSQGDRGFGYTF. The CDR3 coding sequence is TGCGCCAGCAGCCAAGGGGACAGGGGTTTCGGCTACACCTTC.